These 6 T cell receptor beta chains were sequenced from one sample in a study of T cell clonotyping in hematopoietic cell transplantation (dated by TCRdb to the early 2020s). Library prep was done by the immunoSEQ multiplex PCR assay. TCRdb retrieved this table from immuneACCESS and kept in-frame rearrangements only. Not all clones are present; in checked studies, unresolved V genes account for under half, and no reason is known for the remainder. This sample gives about 29,000 clones in total; more than 60% of them show up just once. The ten largest clones capture roughly 6.8% of the sample. What the time point label conveys for this sample: recipient sample about 28 days before transplant, after cytoreduction. Sequencing used peripheral blood mononuclear cells, obtained before stem cell transplant. The receptor set was obtained from a woman aged 25 to 39 with chronic myeloid leukemia. Some clones in this sample may be carry-over from other donors' samples.

The J gene is TRBJ1-2, the V gene TRBV7-2; D gene unclear. Germline assignment: CDR1 SGHTA and CDR2 FQGNSA. Between the trimmed V and J ends, which lost 1 base and 7 bases, there was a span of 13 bases. The CDR3 totals 14 residues. The CDR3 is CASSLGPTDGGYTF. In DNA form, the CDR3 reads TGTGCCAGCAGCTTAGGACCGACGGATGGTGGCTACACCTTC.

This clone was observed a handful of times. Here the CDR3 reads CASSLASGSGEAFF. The CDR3 bases are TGTGCCAGCAGCCTAGCGAGTGGATCGGGTGAAGCTTTCTTT. The J gene is TRBJ1-1, the V gene TRBV9; no clear D. The length of the CDR3 is 14 residues. Germline V gene lookup returns CDR1 SGDLS and CDR2 YYNGEE. V was cut by 4 bases and J by 7 bases, with 17 bases left in between.

V and J are TRBV7-9 and TRBJ2-1; possible D gene TRBD2, 6 bases. The CDR3 totals 14 residues. Germline V gene sequence: CDR1 SEHNR, CDR2 FQNEAQ (reference sequence). V lost 0 bases and J lost 6, with 9 bases in between. The CDR3 sequence: CASSLAGGGNEQFF. The DNA of the CDR3 is TGTGCCAGCAGCTTAGCGGGGGGAGGCAATGAGCAGTTCTTC.

V and J are TRBV6-4 and TRBJ2-1; 14 positions match TRBD2. After removal of 4 bases from V and 4 bases from J, the junction contained 0 bases not matched to a gene. This CDR3 has 15 residues. Germline assignment: CDR1 MRHNA and CDR2 SNTAGT. The CDR3 sequence is CASSGTSGGYNEQFF. CDR3 nucleotide sequence: TGTGCCAGCAGTGGGACTAGCGGGGGGTACAATGAGCAGTTCTTC.

The V and J genes are TRBV6-5 and TRBJ2-2; 7 nucleotides align to TRBD2. With V trimmed by 1 base and J by 4 bases, 6 bases remained unmatched. Germline CDR1 and CDR2: MNHEY and SVGAGI. The CDR3 is made up of 16 amino acids. CDR3 sequence (DNA): TGTGCCAGCAGTTACTTAGGAACTAGCGCCACCGGGGAGCTGTTTTTT. Residues: CASSYLGTSATGELFF.

J is TRBJ1-2 and V is TRBV6-5; 10 nucleotides align to TRBD1. This CDR3 contains 14 residues. The junction had 5 bases not matched to a gene; V was cut back by 2 bases and J by 8 bases. From germline, CDR1 is MNHEY and CDR2 SVGAGI. CDR3 nucleotides: TGTGCCAGCAGTTACCGACAGGGGGCAGGAGGCTACACCTTC. Translation: CASSYRQGAGGYTF.